The 10 T cell receptor beta chains listed next were all sequenced from one sample in a study of cytomegalovirus exposure and HLA in healthy donors. Use of 60 Vbeta and 13 Jbeta primers characterized the PCR. Sequencing used immunoSEQ multiplex PCR; TCRdb keeps in-frame clones, though not all of them. Among some 150,000 clones, more than 7.5% were seen once, and the ten largest hold about 1.9%. Sequencing was done on a sample of PBMCs. All receptors come from a man in his fifties in good health and CMV-seronegative.

This clone has more than one count but fewer than ten. Other DNA sequences in the same sample also yield this CDR3. The V gene is TRBV2, the J gene TRBJ2-7; 10 positions match TRBD1. V gave up 7 bases and J gave up 0 bases; unmatched junction bases: 3. The CDR3 contains 14 residues. The V gene's germline CDR1 is SNHLY and CDR2 FYNNEI. The CDR3: CASTRTGGSYEQYF. The CDR3 region has the DNA TGTGCCAGCACCAGGACAGGGGGCTCCTACGAGCAGTACTTC.

The chain joins TRBV7-9 to TRBJ2-5; 9 bases line up with TRBD2. Judging by the DNA end, TRBJ2-7 fits better; the J call may be wrong. CDR3 length equals 17 residues. Germline V gene lookup returns CDR1 SEHNR and CDR2 FQNEAQ (reference sequence). Written as DNA, the CDR3 is TGTGCCAGCAGCTTAGTCCTAGCGGGAATCAAGTCCTACGAGCAGTACTTC. Its translation is CASSLVLAGIKSYEQYF.

The table lists this clone with a few counts. V is TRBV30 and J is TRBJ2-2; 11 nucleotides align to TRBD1. The CDR3 covers 16 residues. The junction had 5 bases not matched to a gene; V was cut back by 0 bases and J by 5 bases. Germline V gene data show CDR1 as GTSNPN and CDR2 as SVGIG (reference sequence). This chain's CDR3 is CAWSVGQGVRTGELFF. The CDR3 DNA sequence: TGTGCCTGGAGTGTGGGACAGGGGGTGAGGACCGGGGAGCTGTTTTTT.

This clone was found a few times. The rearrangement links TRBV5-1 to TRBJ2-2, with 9 bases fitting TRBD1. This CDR3 comprises 15 residues. V trimming: 4 bases; J trimming: 4 bases; junction bases outside the gene matches: 5. CDR1 is SGHRS and CDR2 is YFSETQ in the germline V gene. The CDR3 sequence: CASSLGQGITGELFF. CDR3 nucleotides: TGCGCCAGCAGCCTCGGACAGGGGATCACCGGGGAGCTGTTTTTT. Full variable domain (outside the CDR3, taken from reference TRBV5-1 and TRBJ2-2): KAGVTQTPRYLIKTRGQQVTLSCSPISGHRSVSWYQQTPGQGLQFLFEYFSETQRNKGNFPGRFSGRQFSNSRSEMNVSTLELGDSALYLCASSLGQGITGELFFGEGSRLTVL.

This clone showed up just a few times. This chain links TRBV5-1 with TRBJ2-5; D gene unclear. Germline V CDR1 and CDR2: SGHRS, YFSETQ. The CDR3 is 14 residues long. Trimming pared 2 bases from V and 4 bases from J, leaving 12 bases between. The CDR3 DNA reads as TGCGCCAGCAGCTTTACGGGTTTCGCAGAGACCCAGTACTTC. Translated, it gives CASSFTGFAETQYF. The whole variable domain, filled in from reference TRBV5-1 and TRBJ2-5, reads KAGVTQTPRYLIKTRGQQVTLSCSPISGHRSVSWYQQTPGQGLQFLFEYFSETQRNKGNFPGRFSGRQFSNSRSEMNVSTLELGDSALYLCASSFTGFAETQYFGPGTRLLVL.

In this sample, this clone turned up a few times. The chain combines TRBV19 with TRBJ1-1; D remains unclear. Per the germline V gene, CDR1 is LNHDA and CDR2 is SQIVND (reference sequence). The CDR3 loop spans 16 amino acids. V lost 3 bases, J lost 4 bases, and 18 bases lay in between. DNA for the CDR3: TGTGCCAGTAGTATCGGCCGGCATTCGACGGGCACTGAAGCTTTCTTT. This translates into CASSIGRHSTGTEAFF.

Many counts were recorded for this clone. The chain couples TRBV5-6 to TRBJ2-1; tentatively, D is TRBD1 (5 bases). The CDR3 has 13 amino acids. CDR1 and CDR2 (germline): SGHDT, YYEEEE. V was pared by 1 base and J by 11 bases, with 13 bases between. DNA for the CDR3: TGTGCCAGCAGCTTGTGGGGCGCTTACAAGCAGTTCTTC. Protein sequence: CASSLWGAYKQFF.

The V call is TRBV6-6, the J call TRBJ2-5, with TRBD2 matching over 13 bases. CDR3 length equals 16 residues. Germline V gene data show CDR1 as MNHNY and CDR2 as SVGAGI (reference sequence). The junction had 6 bases not matched to a gene; V was cut back by 7 bases and J by 1 base. The CDR3 bases are TGTGCCAGCACCATACTAGCGGGGGGGCCCCAAGAGACCCAGTACTTC. Translating it yields CASTILAGGPQETQYF.

Remarks on this clone: This sample also contains other DNA sequences that code for the same CDR3. The chain recombines TRBV18 with TRBJ2-7; D may be TRBD2 (6 bases). The CDR3 is 13 residues long. Per germline, CDR1 KGHSH and CDR2 LQKENI. V was clipped by 2 bases and J by 4 bases, with 9 bases between them. CDR3 DNA sequence: TGTGCCAGCTCACCAGGGACTGGTTACGAGCAGTACTTC. Protein: CASSPGTGYEQYF.

This chain connects TRBV2 to TRBJ2-5, with 8 bases that match TRBD2. V shed 7 bases and J 2 bases; nucleotides not matched to a gene: 3. CDR1 and CDR2 from the germline V gene are SNHLY and FYNNEI. The CDR3 totals 13 residues. CDR3 region: CASKAGEQETQYF. For the CDR3, the DNA is TGTGCCAGCAAAGCGGGGGAACAAGAGACCCAGTACTTC.